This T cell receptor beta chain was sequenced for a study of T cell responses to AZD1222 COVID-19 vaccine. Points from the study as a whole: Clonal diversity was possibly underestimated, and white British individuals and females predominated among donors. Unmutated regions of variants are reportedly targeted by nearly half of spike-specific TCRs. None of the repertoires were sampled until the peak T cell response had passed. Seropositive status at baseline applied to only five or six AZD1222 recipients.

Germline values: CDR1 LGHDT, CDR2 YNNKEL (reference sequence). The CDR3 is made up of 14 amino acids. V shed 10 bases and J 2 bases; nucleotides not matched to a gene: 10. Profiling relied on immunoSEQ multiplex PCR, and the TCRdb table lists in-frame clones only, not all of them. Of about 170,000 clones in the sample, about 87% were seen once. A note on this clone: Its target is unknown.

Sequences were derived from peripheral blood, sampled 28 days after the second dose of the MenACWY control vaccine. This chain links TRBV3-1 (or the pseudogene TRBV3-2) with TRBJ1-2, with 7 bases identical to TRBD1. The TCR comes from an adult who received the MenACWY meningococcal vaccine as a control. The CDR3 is CATTSQGVNYGYTF. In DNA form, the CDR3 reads TGTGCCACCACTAGCCAGGGGGTAAACTATGGCTACACCTTC.